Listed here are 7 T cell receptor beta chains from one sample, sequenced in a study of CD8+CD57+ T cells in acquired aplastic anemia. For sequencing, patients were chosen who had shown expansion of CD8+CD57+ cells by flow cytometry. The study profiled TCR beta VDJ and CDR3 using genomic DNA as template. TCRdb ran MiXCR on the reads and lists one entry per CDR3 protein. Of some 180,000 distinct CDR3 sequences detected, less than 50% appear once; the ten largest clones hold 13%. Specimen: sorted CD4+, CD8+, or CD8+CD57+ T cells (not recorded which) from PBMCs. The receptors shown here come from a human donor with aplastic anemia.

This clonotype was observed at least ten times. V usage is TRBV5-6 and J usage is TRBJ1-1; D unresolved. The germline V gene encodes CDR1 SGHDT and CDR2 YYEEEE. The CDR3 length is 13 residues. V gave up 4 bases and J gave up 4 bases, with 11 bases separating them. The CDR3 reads CASSGLAGTEAFF. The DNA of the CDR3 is TGTGCCAGCAGCGGTTTAGCTGGCACTGAAGCTTTCTTT.

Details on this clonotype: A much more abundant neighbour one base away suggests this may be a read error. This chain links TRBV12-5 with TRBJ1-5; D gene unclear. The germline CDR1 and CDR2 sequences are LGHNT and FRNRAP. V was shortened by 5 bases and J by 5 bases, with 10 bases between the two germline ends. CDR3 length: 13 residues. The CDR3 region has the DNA TGTGCTAGTGGTCCAGGCAGTTATCAGCCCCAGCATTTT. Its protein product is CASGPGSYQPQHF. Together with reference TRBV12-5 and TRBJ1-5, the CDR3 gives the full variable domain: DARVTQTPRHKVTEMGQEVTMRCQPILGHNTVFWYRQTMMQGLELLAYFRNRAPLDDSGMPKDRFSAEMPDATLATLKIQPSEPRDSAVYFCASGPGSYQPQHFGDGTRLSIL.

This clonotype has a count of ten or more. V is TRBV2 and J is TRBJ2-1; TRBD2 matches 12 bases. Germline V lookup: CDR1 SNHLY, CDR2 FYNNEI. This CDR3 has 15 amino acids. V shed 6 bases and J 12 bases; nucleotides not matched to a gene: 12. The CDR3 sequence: CASRALAGGGRGQFF. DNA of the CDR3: TGTGCCAGCAGGGCCCTAGCGGGGGGGGGCAGGGGGCAGTTCTTC.

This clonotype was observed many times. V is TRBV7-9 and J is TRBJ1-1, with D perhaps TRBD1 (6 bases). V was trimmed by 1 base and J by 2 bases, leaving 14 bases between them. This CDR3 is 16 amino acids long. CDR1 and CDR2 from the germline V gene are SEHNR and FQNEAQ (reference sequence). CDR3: CASSLDPGGSNTEAFF. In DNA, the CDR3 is TGTGCCAGCAGCTTAGACCCTGGGGGCTCAAACACTGAAGCTTTCTTT.

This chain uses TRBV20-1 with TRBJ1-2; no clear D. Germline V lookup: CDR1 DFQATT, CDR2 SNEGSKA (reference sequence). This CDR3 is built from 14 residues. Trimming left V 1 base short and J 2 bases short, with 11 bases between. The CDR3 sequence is CSARGQARNYGYTF. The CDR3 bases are TGCAGTGCTAGAGGGCAGGCGAGGAACTATGGCTACACCTTC.

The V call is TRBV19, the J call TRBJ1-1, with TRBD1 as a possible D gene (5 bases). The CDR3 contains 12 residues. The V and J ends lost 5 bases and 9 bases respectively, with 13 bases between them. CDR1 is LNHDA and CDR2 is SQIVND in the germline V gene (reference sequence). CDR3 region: CASSPRGGQAFF. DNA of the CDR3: TGTGCCAGTAGTCCCCGTGGGGGACAAGCTTTCTTT.

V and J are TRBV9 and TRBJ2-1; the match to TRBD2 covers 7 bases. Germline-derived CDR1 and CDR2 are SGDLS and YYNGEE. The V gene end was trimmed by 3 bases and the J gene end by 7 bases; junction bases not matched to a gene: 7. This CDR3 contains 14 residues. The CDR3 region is CASSGGTIRNEQFF. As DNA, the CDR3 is TGTGCCAGCAGCGGGGGGACTATAAGGAATGAGCAGTTCTTC.